This T cell receptor beta chain was found in a study of blood T cell repertoires in COVID-19. Study in general: Spain, Italy and the United States supplied samples that represented acute and convalescent COVID-19.

Generated by immunoSEQ multiplex PCR, the TCRdb table keeps only in-frame clones and is missing some. The table lists around 290,000 clones, over 75% of them singletons. Enrolled through a virtual design, the participants were between roughly 18 and 100 years of age and came from roughly 22 US areas. Participants reported their clinical history, and cohort assignment relied on those reports. Symptom resolution, clearance, or two negative PCRs marked donors in Cohort 3 as recovered. Sequencing was carried out using PBMCs or T cells enriched from blood (not recorded which). This TCR was recovered from a woman aged 30 to 39 who had recovered from COVID-19.

The CDR3 loop is CASSPQQGVIETQYF. CDR3 sequence (DNA): TGTGCCAGCTCACCACAGCAGGGGGTGATAGAGACCCAGTACTTC. The J gene is TRBJ2-5, the V gene TRBV18, with TRBD1 identical over 7 bases. The CDR3 runs 15 residues. Trimming removed 1 base from V and 4 bases from J; junction bases left unmatched: 6. Germline V gene lookup returns CDR1 KGHSH and CDR2 LQKENI.